The present T cell receptor (beta chain) was sequenced within a study of blood T cell repertoires in COVID-19. In the study overall: From T cells, B-cell-depleted T cells, or PBMCs came the material, which was cDNA or gDNA.

Authors' data handling: Amplification from reference gene primers served as the basis for estimated nucleated cell counts. Sequenced by immunoSEQ multiplex PCR; TCRdb stores in-frame clones only, minus some. V and J calls and clone size are given by that table; D and trimming were obtained from the DNA. This sample yields about 160,000 clones, of which 85% are seen a single time; approximately 3% belongs to the top ten. The V end was cut by 6 bases, the J end by 3 bases, with 15 bases between. The CDR3 contains 15 residues. Germline CDR1 is SNHLY and CDR2 is FYNNEI. The chain recombines TRBV2 with TRBJ2-1; D possibly corresponds to TRBD2 (6 bases). This clonotype was obtained from a human donor with acute or convalescent COVID-19. The donor label of this sample is uncertain. Sequencing input: peripheral blood. CDR3 region: CASSQYASDYNEQFF. The CDR3, as DNA: TGTGCCAGCAGCCAATACGCTAGCGACTACAATGAGCAGTTCTTC.